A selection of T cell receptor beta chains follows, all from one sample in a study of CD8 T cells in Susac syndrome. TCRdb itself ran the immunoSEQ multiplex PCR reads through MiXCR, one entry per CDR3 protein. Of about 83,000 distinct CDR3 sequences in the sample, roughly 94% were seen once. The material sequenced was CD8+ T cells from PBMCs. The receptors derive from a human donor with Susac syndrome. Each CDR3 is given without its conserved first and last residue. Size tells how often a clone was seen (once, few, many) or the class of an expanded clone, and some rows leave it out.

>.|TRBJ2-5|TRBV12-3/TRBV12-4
ASTNSWQETQY
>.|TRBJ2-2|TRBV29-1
SVEEPTGGTGELF
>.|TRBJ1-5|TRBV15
ATSGALGQPQH
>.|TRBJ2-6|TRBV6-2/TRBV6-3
ATRGANVLT
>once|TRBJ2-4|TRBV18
ASSPPWDSLAKNIQY
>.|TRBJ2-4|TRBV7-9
ASRSSEGPFNIQY
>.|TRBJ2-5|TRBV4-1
ASSPRTSGTGEETQY
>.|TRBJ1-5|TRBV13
ASSHQGQPQH
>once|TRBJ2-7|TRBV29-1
SVLTSGSYEQY
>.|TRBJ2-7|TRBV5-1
ASSPREAAYEQY
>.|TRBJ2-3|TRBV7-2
ASSFTPFGGVTDTQY
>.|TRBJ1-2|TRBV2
ASSEPGEGYGYT
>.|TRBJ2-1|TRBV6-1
ASSEVLAGVSYNEQF
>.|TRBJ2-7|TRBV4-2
ASSQVASGGPPSYEQY
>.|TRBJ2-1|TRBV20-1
SARDFSNSYNEQF
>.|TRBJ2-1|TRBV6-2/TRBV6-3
ASSADYSYNEQF
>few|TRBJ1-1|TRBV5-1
ASSLALGRGSWAF
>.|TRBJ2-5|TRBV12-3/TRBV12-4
ASSFSGEEWETQY
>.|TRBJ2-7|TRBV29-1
SVGDRRYEQY
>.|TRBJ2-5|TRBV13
ASRNGRSTPGTQY
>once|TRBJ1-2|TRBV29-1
SVQEGGYT
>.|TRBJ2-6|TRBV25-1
ASSESTFLSGANVLT
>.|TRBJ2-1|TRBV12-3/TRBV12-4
ASSFLVGSPDEQF
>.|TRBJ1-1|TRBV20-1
SARESRQMNTEAF
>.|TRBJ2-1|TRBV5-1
ASSAGQGSSDEQF
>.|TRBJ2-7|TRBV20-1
SARGGSEQY
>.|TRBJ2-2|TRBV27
ASSFSGGESIGELF
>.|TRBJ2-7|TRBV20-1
SAMDTGLAGPAYEQY
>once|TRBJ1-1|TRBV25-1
ASSEGGGPEAF
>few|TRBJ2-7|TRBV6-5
ASSYSPTGSEQY
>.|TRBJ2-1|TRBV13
ASSQRELVEQF
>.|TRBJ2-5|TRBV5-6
ASSLDSFETQY
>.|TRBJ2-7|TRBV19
ASSWGDLYEQY
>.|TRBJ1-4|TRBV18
ASSSDTGVYEKLF
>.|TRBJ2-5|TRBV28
ASSLVGDPQETQY
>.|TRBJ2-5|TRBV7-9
ASSFPSGRAEETQY
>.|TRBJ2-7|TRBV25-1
ASRPEDRSYEQY
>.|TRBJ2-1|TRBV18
ASSPTSGINNEQF
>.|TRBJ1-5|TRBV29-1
SVEIPQSESNQPQH
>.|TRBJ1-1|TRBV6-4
ASSDRDNTEAF
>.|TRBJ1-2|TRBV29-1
SVVLRDSDYGYT
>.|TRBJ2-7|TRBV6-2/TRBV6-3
ASSYNSYEQY
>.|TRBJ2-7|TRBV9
ASCRGTGKDEQY
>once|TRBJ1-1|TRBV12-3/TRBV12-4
ASRSGDRGWTEAF
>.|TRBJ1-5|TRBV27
ARLLGGYGQPQH
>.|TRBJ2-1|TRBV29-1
SARMDNSNEQF
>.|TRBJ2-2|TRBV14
ASSHAGNTGELF
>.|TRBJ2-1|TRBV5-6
ASSSLGLAGLYNEQF
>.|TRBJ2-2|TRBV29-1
SVSLANTGELF
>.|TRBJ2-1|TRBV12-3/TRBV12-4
ASSPGVAYNEQF
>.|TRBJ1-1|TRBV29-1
SVDWADRGGTEAF
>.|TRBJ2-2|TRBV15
ATGRRGGDRELF
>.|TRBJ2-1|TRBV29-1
SGTGTSGNNEQF
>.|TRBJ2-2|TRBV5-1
ASSWGPQSVPGELF
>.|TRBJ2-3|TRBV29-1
SVDVTASTDTQY
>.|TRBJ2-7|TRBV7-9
ASSLALAHQQY
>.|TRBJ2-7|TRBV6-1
ASSELGAVAYEQY
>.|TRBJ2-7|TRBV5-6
ASSFGKSAYEQY
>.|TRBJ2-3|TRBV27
ASSVGLAVDTQY
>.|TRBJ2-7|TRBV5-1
ASSFRDTLDEQY